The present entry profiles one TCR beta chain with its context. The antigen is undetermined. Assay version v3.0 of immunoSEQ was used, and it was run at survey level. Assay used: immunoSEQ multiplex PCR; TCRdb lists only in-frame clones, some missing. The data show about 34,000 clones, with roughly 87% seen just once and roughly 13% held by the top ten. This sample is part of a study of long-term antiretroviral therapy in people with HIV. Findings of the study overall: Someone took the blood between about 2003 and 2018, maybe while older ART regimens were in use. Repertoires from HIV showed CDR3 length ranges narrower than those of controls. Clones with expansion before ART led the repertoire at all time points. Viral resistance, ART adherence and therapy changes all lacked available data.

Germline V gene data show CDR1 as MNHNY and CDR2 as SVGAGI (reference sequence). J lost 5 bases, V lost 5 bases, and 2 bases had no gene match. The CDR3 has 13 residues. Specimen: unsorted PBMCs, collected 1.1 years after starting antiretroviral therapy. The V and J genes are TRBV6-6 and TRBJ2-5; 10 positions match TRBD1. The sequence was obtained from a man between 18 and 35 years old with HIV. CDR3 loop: CASSGQGGETQYF. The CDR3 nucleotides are TGTGCCAGCAGTGGACAGGGGGGGGAGACCCAGTACTTC.